The 32 T cell receptor beta chains listed next were all sequenced from one sample in a study of CD8+ T cells in alopecia areata. Treatment specified: oral pan-JAK inhibitor, 5-10 mg twice daily. Following extraction, RNA underwent reverse transcription to cDNA, which served as the sequencing template. TCRdb keeps only in-frame clones here, not all; method: immunoSEQ multiplex PCR. The sample lists about 120,000 clones, around 53% occurring once. Sequencing was performed on CD4+ T cells sorted from blood, taken at week 4, from a patient treated with tofacitinib. The receptors originated from a human donor with alopecia areata.

This clone was counted between two and nine times. CDR3 protein: CASSIGTTQNEQFF. Written as DNA, the CDR3 is TGTGCCAGCAGCATCGGGACGACTCAGAATGAGCAGTTCTTC. V gene TRBV7-2 combines with J gene TRBJ2-1; tentatively, D is TRBD1 or TRBD2 (5 bases each). The CDR3 totals 14 residues. V was shortened by 5 bases and J by 7 bases, with 15 bases between the two germline ends. Germline loops: CDR1 SGHTA, CDR2 FQGNSA.

The chain links TRBV7-9 to TRBJ2-1, with TRBD1 matching 11 bases. Germline CDR1 SEHNR, CDR2 FQNEAQ (reference sequence). Trimming removed 5 bases from V and 5 bases from J; junction bases left unmatched: 5. The CDR3 length is 15 residues. The CDR3 protein is CASSGGQGVNNEQFF. The CDR3 nucleotides are TGTGCCAGCAGCGGGGGACAGGGGGTAAACAATGAGCAGTTCTTC.

There are a few counts of this clone. The rearrangement uses TRBV29-1 and TRBJ2-5; D possibly corresponds to TRBD1 (6 bases). This CDR3 is 13 amino acids long. Trimming removed 6 bases at V and 4 bases at J, with 15 bases between. Germline CDR1 is SQVTM and CDR2 is ANQGSEA. The CDR3 bases are TGCAGCGTCCGACAGGTTGTGGTAGAGACCCAGTACTTC. Its translation: CSVRQVVVETQYF.

V and J are TRBV29-1 and TRBJ2-5, with a weak D call TRBD2 (6 bases). Germline loops: CDR1 SQVTM, CDR2 ANQGSEA. This CDR3 region has 12 residues. V was clipped by 6 bases and J by 1 base, with 9 bases between them. The CDR3 coding sequence is TGCAGCGTGCGTAGCGGCCAAGAGACCCAGTACTTC. This sequence encodes CSVRSGQETQYF. The full variable domain, completed using reference TRBV29-1 and TRBJ2-5, is SAVISQKPSRDICQRGTSLTIQCQVDSQVTMMFWYRQQPGQSLTLIATANQGSEATYESGFVIDKFPISRPNLTFSTLTVSNMSPEDSSIYLCSVRSGQETQYFGPGTRLLVL.

This clone turned up a few times. The gene calls are TRBV4-1 and TRBJ2-1, with a possible D match to TRBD1 (5 bases). The germline V and J ends were trimmed by 7 bases and 0 bases, with 19 bases remaining between them. Germline V gene data show CDR1 as MGHRA and CDR2 as YSYEKL. The CDR3 covers 17 residues. The DNA for the CDR3 is TGCGCCAGCAAAAACCCTGGGGCCCGAAGCTCCTACAATGAGCAGTTCTTC. This sequence encodes CASKNPGARSSYNEQFF.

This clone appeared a single time. The J gene is TRBJ2-1, the V gene TRBV29-1, with 10 nucleotides matching TRBD2. The ends lost 6 bases at V and 5 bases at J; junction bases unmatched: 4. This CDR3 is 13 amino acids long. Per germline, CDR1 SQVTM and CDR2 ANQGSEA. CDR3 loop: CSVKGLANNEQFF. The CDR3 coding sequence is TGCAGCGTGAAGGGACTAGCGAACAATGAGCAGTTCTTC.

A few counts support this clone. The chain recombines TRBV29-1 with TRBJ2-2; 8 nucleotides align to TRBD1. Per the germline V gene, CDR1 is SQVTM and CDR2 is ANQGSEA. The trim removed 6 bases at V and 5 bases at J, leaving 5 bases unmatched. The CDR3 is 13 residues long. The DNA for the CDR3 is TGCAGCGTCCGGGACAGGAGAACCGGGGAGCTGTTTTTT. Its protein product is CSVRDRRTGELFF.

The chain uses TRBV4-1 and TRBJ2-4; D is uncertain. Trimming removed 1 base at V and 0 bases at J, with 4 bases between. The CDR3 totals 14 residues. CDR1 is MGHRA and CDR2 is YSYEKL in the germline V gene. This chain's CDR3 is CASSQVPAKNIQYF. DNA for the CDR3: TGCGCCAGCAGCCAAGTACCAGCCAAAAACATTCAGTACTTC.

V and J are TRBV18 and TRBJ1-1; D is perhaps TRBD1 (5 bases). Germline-derived CDR1 and CDR2 are KGHSH and LQKENI. This CDR3 contains 13 residues. The V end lost 6 bases, the J end lost 1 base, and 9 bases lay between the germline ends. CDR3 bases: TGTGCCAGCTCGTTAGGGGAGAACACTGAAGCTTTCTTT. Translated, it gives CASSLGENTEAFF.

This clone has more than one count but fewer than ten. The chain employs TRBV2 and TRBJ1-1; D remains unclear. The CDR3 is 17 amino acids. The ends were cut back, 7 bases at V and 1 base at J, with 22 bases in the middle. The V gene's germline CDR1 is SNHLY and CDR2 FYNNEI. CDR3 DNA: TGTGCCAGCAACCCCATGGGCACCTTAATAAAGAACACTGAAGCTTTCTTT. This encodes CASNPMGTLIKNTEAFF. The full variable domain, rest sourced from reference TRBV2 and TRBJ1-1, is EPEVTQTPSHQVTQMGQEVILRCVPISNHLYFYWYRQILGQKVEFLVSFYNNEISEKSEIFDDQFSVERPDGSNFTLKIRSTKLEDSAMYFCASNPMGTLIKNTEAFFGQGTRLTVV.

This clone appeared a few times. The chain has TRBV29-1 and TRBJ2-3, with D perhaps matching TRBD1 (6 bases). Trimming took 5 bases from V and 4 from J, leaving 16 bases between them. Germline lookup yields CDR1 SQVTM and CDR2 ANQGSEA. The CDR3 runs to 14 residues. The CDR3, as DNA: TGCAGCGTTCGACAGGAAACGGGCGCAGATACGCAGTATTTT. Protein product: CSVRQETGADTQYF.

This clone was found a few times. The CDR3 loop is CASSSGDTQYF. The DNA of the CDR3 is TGTGCCAGCAGCTCTGGAGATACGCAGTATTTT. The chain couples TRBV11-1 to TRBJ2-3; D uncertain. V lost 4 bases and J 5 bases, leaving 4 bases between the germline ends. CDR3 length: 11 amino acids. In germline, CDR1 is SGHAT, CDR2 FQDESV (reference sequence). Drawing the rest from reference TRBV11-1 and TRBJ2-3, the complete variable domain is EAEVAQSPRYKITEKSQAVAFWCDPISGHATLYWYRQILGQGPELLVQFQDESVVDDSQLPKDRFSAERLKGVDSTLKIQPAELGDSAMYLCASSSGDTQYFGPGTRLTVL.

This chain joins TRBV30 and TRBJ2-7; 7 nucleotides line up with TRBD2. V was pared by 3 bases and J by 1 base, with 0 bases of the junction left unmatched. Germline V CDR1 and CDR2: GTSNPN, SVGIG (reference sequence). The CDR3 totals 12 residues. In DNA, the CDR3 is TGTGCCTGGAGGCGGGGGTCCTACGAGCAGTACTTC. Translated: CAWRRGSYEQYF.

This clone has more than one count but fewer than ten. The chain carries TRBV28 and TRBJ1-1; no reliable D call. V dropped 5 bases and J dropped 1 base, with 11 bases sitting between them. Germline V gives CDR1 MDHEN, CDR2 SYDVKM. The length of the CDR3 is 14 residues. The CDR3 bases are TGTGCCAGCAGTGTAAGTAACCGGAACACTGAAGCTTTCTTT. Amino acid sequence: CASSVSNRNTEAFF.

This chain uses TRBV7-9 with TRBJ1-1, with no clear D. V dropped 3 bases and J dropped 5 bases, with 10 bases sitting between them. Germline assignment: CDR1 SEHNR and CDR2 FQNEAQ (reference sequence). This CDR3 spans 13 amino acids. CDR3 sequence (DNA): TGTGCCAGCAGCTTTTCGATGCAGACTGAAGCTTTCTTT. Translating gives CASSFSMQTEAFF.

The rearrangement links TRBV5-1 to TRBJ2-2, with 7 bases that match TRBD1. Germline lookup yields CDR1 SGHRS and CDR2 YFSETQ. This CDR3 has 17 residues. The junction had 11 bases not matched to a gene; V was cut back by 2 bases and J by 4 bases. DNA for the CDR3: TGCGCCAGCAGCTTTAACCGGCAGGGGGTAGGCACCGGGGAGCTGTTTTTT. Residues: CASSFNRQGVGTGELFF.

The V gene is TRBV7-9, the J gene TRBJ1-2, with 12 bases aligning to TRBD1. The CDR3 length is 15 residues. Germline trimming cut 3 bases from V and 3 bases from J; bases unmatched to any gene: 2. Germline-derived CDR1 and CDR2 are SEHNR and FQNEAQ (reference sequence). This CDR3 is CASSLGQGAYYGYTF. DNA for the CDR3: TGTGCCAGCAGCTTGGGACAGGGGGCCTACTATGGCTACACCTTC.

The V and J genes are TRBV7-9 and TRBJ2-5, with TRBD1 matching over 7 bases. The CDR3 is made up of 14 amino acids. Germline CDR1 and CDR2: SEHNR and FQNEAQ (reference sequence). V lost 5 bases, J lost 5 bases, and 8 bases stayed unmatched. CDR3 sequence: CASSGYRGRETQYF. CDR3 DNA sequence: TGTGCCAGCAGCGGCTACAGGGGTAGGGAGACCCAGTACTTC.

Here the CDR3 reads CASSHRTADGYTF. In DNA form, the CDR3 reads TGTGCCAGCAGCCACCGGACTGCCGATGGCTACACCTTC. This chain connects TRBV4-2 to TRBJ1-2, with D unclear. Germline values: CDR1 LGHNA, CDR2 YNFKEQ. This CDR3 comprises 13 residues. V lost 3 bases to trimming and J lost 6 bases, with 11 bases between them.

This clone showed up just a few times. The chain links TRBV30 to TRBJ2-7, with TRBD2 as a possible D gene (5 bases). The length of the CDR3 is 10 residues. CDR1 is GTSNPN, CDR2 SVGIG, per germline (reference sequence). Deletions cut 3 bases from V and 9 bases from J, with 9 bases between. The CDR3 DNA reads TGTGCCTGGAGGGAGGTGGCGCAGTACTTC. Residues: CAWREVAQYF.

The chain couples TRBV30 to TRBJ1-1; D uncertain. Deletions cut 2 bases from V and 0 bases from J, with 13 bases between. Germline V gives CDR1 GTSNPN, CDR2 SVGIG (reference sequence). The CDR3 length is 15 residues. The CDR3 loop is CAWSSRTNMNTEAFF. The CDR3 DNA sequence: TGTGCCTGGAGTTCCAGGACCAACATGAACACTGAAGCTTTCTTT.

The chain employs TRBV7-9 and TRBJ2-3; TRBD1 matches 8 bases. Trimming cost V 6 bases and J 2 bases; bases outside gene matches: 7. Germline CDR1 is SEHNR and CDR2 is FQNEAQ (reference sequence). The CDR3 has 15 residues. The CDR3 nucleotides read TGTGCCAGCAGTCAGGGGGCGGCACACACAGATACGCAGTATTTT. Its translation is CASSQGAAHTDTQYF.

The rearrangement joins TRBV30 to TRBJ2-3, with 8 bases fitting TRBD1. CDR1 is GTSNPN, CDR2 SVGIG, per germline (reference sequence). This CDR3 region has 14 residues. The V gene end was trimmed by 2 bases and the J gene end by 5 bases; junction bases not matched to a gene: 6. Here the CDR3 reads CAWSPAGGVDTQYF. The CDR3 coding sequence is TGTGCCTGGAGTCCGGCAGGGGGCGTAGATACGCAGTATTTT.

The rearrangement links TRBV21-1 to TRBJ2-1; whether TRBD2, the table's D call, matches the DNA was not checked. TRBV21-1 corresponds to a pseudogene. The CDR3 contains 20 residues. CDR3 region: CASSKEIFFRSGRCCNEQFF. CDR3 DNA sequence: TGTGCCAGCAGCAAAGAGATTTTTTTTCGAAGCGGGAGGTGTTGCAATGAGCAGTTCTTC.

The chain uses TRBV5-1 and TRBJ2-6; the D gene is possibly TRBD1 (5 bases). Germline loops: CDR1 SGHRS, CDR2 YFSETQ. V lost 2 bases to trimming and J lost 2 bases, with 11 bases between them. CDR3 length: 16 residues. CDR3 region: CASSFQGRAGANVLTF. The CDR3 bases are TGCGCCAGCAGCTTCCAGGGAAGAGCTGGGGCCAACGTCCTGACTTTC.

The chain joins TRBV30 to TRBJ2-2; no firm D call. CDR1 is GTSNPN and CDR2 is SVGIG in the germline V gene (reference sequence). Deletions cut 4 bases from V and 1 base from J, with 10 bases between. The CDR3 spans 14 residues. CDR3 amino acids: CAWIEFGNTGELFF. The CDR3 bases are TGTGCCTGGATAGAGTTTGGGAACACCGGGGAGCTGTTTTTT.

The chain uses TRBV29-1 and TRBJ2-7; D call uncertain. This CDR3 comprises 11 residues. The V and J ends lost 3 bases and 3 bases respectively, with 6 bases between them. Germline V gene data show CDR1 as SQVTM and CDR2 as ANQGSEA. The CDR3 sequence: CSVENSYEQYF. DNA of the CDR3: TGCAGCGTTGAGAACAGCTACGAGCAGTACTTC.

V gene TRBV29-1 combines with J gene TRBJ1-4, with 9 positions matching TRBD1. The germline V gene encodes CDR1 SQVTM and CDR2 ANQGSEA. CDR3 length: 16 residues. Trimming removed 4 bases from V and 7 bases from J; junction bases left unmatched: 13. The DNA of the CDR3 is TGCAGCGTTGGGGAGGCCGGGACAGGGCTCGGTGAAAAACTGTTTTTT. Its translation is CSVGEAGTGLGEKLFF.

The V and J genes are TRBV29-1 and TRBJ1-1, with D uncertain. The CDR3 totals 14 residues. The V gene's germline CDR1 is SQVTM and CDR2 ANQGSEA. Trimming stripped 3 bases from V and 6 bases from J, with 17 bases between. CDR3 nucleotide sequence: TGCAGCGTTGAGGTTGAAGCATTTGGCGCTGAAGCTTTCTTT. Protein sequence: CSVEVEAFGAEAFF.

V gene TRBV7-2 combines with J gene TRBJ1-5; D is possibly TRBD1 (5 bases). Germline V lookup: CDR1 SGHTA, CDR2 FQGNSA. The CDR3 totals 13 residues. V shed 5 bases and J shed 5 bases, with 10 bases lying between them. CDR3 coding DNA: TGTGCCAGCAGCCACGGGGCGGATCAGCCCCAGCATTTT. As protein: CASSHGADQPQHF.

The chain couples TRBV15 to TRBJ2-2; D is ambiguous. The V gene's germline CDR1 is LNHNV and CDR2 YYDKDF (reference sequence). The V gene lost 0 bases and the J gene lost 9 bases, with 5 bases spanning the gap. The CDR3 covers 12 residues. CDR3: CATSRDPRELFF. Written as DNA, the CDR3 is TGTGCCACCAGCAGAGATCCAAGGGAGCTGTTTTTT.

This chain links TRBV19 with TRBJ1-5, with D hard to call. V lost 6 bases and J 0 bases, leaving 18 bases between the germline ends. The CDR3 loop spans 17 amino acids. Germline assignment: CDR1 LNHDA and CDR2 SQIVND (reference sequence). CDR3 region: CASSRGPGRYSNQPQHF. CDR3 in DNA: TGTGCCAGTAGCCGCGGACCCGGGAGATATAGCAATCAGCCCCAGCATTTT.